One sample yielded the 2 T cell receptor beta chains listed below, sequenced in a study of blood T cell repertoires in COVID-19. Data came from immunoSEQ multiplex PCR; TCRdb stores just in-frame clones and leaves some out. This sample has some 150,000 clones, with around 80% found just once. Material for sequencing was PBMCs or T cells enriched from blood (not recorded which). The receptors come from a woman in her forties or fifties in a cohort exposed to, infected with or recovered from COVID-19 (not recorded which).

This clone was seen a single time. The V gene is TRBV24-1, the J gene TRBJ2-1, with TRBD2 matching over 8 bases. This CDR3 region has 17 residues. J gave up 5 bases and V 4 bases, and 12 bases lay outside the gene matches. Germline lookup yields CDR1 KGHDR and CDR2 SFDVKD. The CDR3 coding sequence is TGTGCCACCAGTGACCCTTCTATAGCGGGACGAGACAATGAGCAGTTCTTC. Translated: CATSDPSIAGRDNEQFF.

The CDR3 loop reads CASSLGQLLNTEAFF. The CDR3, as DNA: TGCGCCAGCAGCCTGGGACAGCTGTTGAACACTGAAGCTTTCTTT. V and J are TRBV5-1 and TRBJ1-1; 7 bases line up with TRBD1. Germline V gene lookup returns CDR1 SGHRS and CDR2 YFSETQ. The CDR3 loop spans 15 amino acids. The trim removed 4 bases at V and 0 bases at J, leaving 6 bases unmatched.